Listed below are T cell receptor beta chains from one sample, sequenced in a study of blood T cells in healthy people across ages. TCRdb called the 5' RACE reads again in MiXCR, with one record for every CDR3 protein. The table records roughly 570,000 distinct CDR3 sequences, about 26% of them present only once. The sequencing input was blood. These receptors were collected from a woman aged 70 to 79 in good health. Both conserved end residues are part of each CDR3. The order of the fields is V gene, clone size, CDR3 length, J gene, CDR3 protein. Clone sizes are given selectively: once, few, many, or a class where the clone is expanded.

v_call: TRBV15
clone_size: few
cdr3_length: 12
j_call: TRBJ1-4
cdr3_aa: CATSRRKEKLFF

v_call: TRBV7-8
clone_size: .
cdr3_length: 13
j_call: TRBJ2-7
cdr3_aa: CASSRTSVGKQYF

v_call: TRBV3-1
clone_size: .
cdr3_length: 13
j_call: TRBJ1-3
cdr3_aa: CASGRQVVNTIYF

v_call: TRBV15
clone_size: few
cdr3_length: 15
j_call: TRBJ2-5
cdr3_aa: CATSRGTGTRETQYF

v_call: TRBV2
clone_size: .
cdr3_length: 16
j_call: TRBJ2-1
cdr3_aa: CASKRAVSGGYNEQFF

v_call: TRBV29-1
clone_size: .
cdr3_length: 14
j_call: TRBJ2-5
cdr3_aa: CSVRWRLVGATQYF

v_call: TRBV20-1
clone_size: .
cdr3_length: 18
j_call: TRBJ2-5
cdr3_aa: CSARSPGLAGMRQETQYF

v_call: TRBV20-1
clone_size: .
cdr3_length: 13
j_call: TRBJ2-5
cdr3_aa: CSATRLEQETQYF

v_call: TRBV14
clone_size: .
cdr3_length: 15
j_call: TRBJ2-1
cdr3_aa: CASRPSELNYDEQFF

v_call: TRBV6-5
clone_size: few
cdr3_length: 13
j_call: TRBJ2-7
cdr3_aa: CASSLPSRHEQHF

v_call: TRBV30
clone_size: .
cdr3_length: 15
j_call: TRBJ1-1
cdr3_aa: CAWSVLGGKGTEAFF

v_call: TRBV9
clone_size: .
cdr3_length: 14
j_call: TRBJ2-5
cdr3_aa: CASSSSGIQETQYF

v_call: TRBV20-1
clone_size: few
cdr3_length: 15
j_call: TRBJ2-7
cdr3_aa: CSAAVPGGSSYEQYF

v_call: TRBV6-2/TRBV6-3
clone_size: .
cdr3_length: 11
j_call: .
cdr3_aa: CASRKVSEQYF

v_call: TRBV7-9
clone_size: .
cdr3_length: 14
j_call: TRBJ2-1
cdr3_aa: CASLVEGRYNEQFF

v_call: TRBV21-1
clone_size: .
cdr3_length: 15
j_call: TRBJ2-5
cdr3_aa: CASSKYPGTQETQYF

v_call: TRBV7-2
clone_size: .
cdr3_length: 14
j_call: TRBJ1-2
cdr3_aa: CASSLAGADYGYTF